The T cell receptor (beta chain) described here comes from a study of blood T cell repertoires in COVID-19. About the study: Samples of COVID-19 (acute and convalescent) were obtained from the United States, Italy and Spain. Sample material is recorded as cDNA or gDNA derived from T cells, B-cell-depleted T cells, or PBMCs.

In the authors' workflow: Estimates of nucleated cell counts were drawn from the amplification of reference gene primers. Assay: immunoSEQ multiplex PCR; the TCRdb copy retains only in-frame clones and omits some. Clone size and V and J calls were adopted from that table, with D and trimming inferred from the DNA. The top ten clones hold 0.94% of a sample with a few hundred thousand clones, around 90% of them seen once. Germline V gene data show CDR1 as LGHDT and CDR2 as YNNKEL (reference sequence). V shed 5 bases, J shed 8 bases, and the junction held 13 bases outside the gene matches. There are 16 residues in the CDR3.

The chain combines TRBV3-1 (or the pseudogene TRBV3-2) with TRBJ2-1, with 9 bases matching TRBD2. The TCR was taken from a woman in her thirties or forties who had recovered from COVID-19. Source material: peripheral blood. The CDR3 here is CASSDPFSGSVYEQFF. As DNA, the CDR3 is TGTGCCAGCAGCGACCCTTTTAGCGGGAGTGTCTATGAGCAGTTCTTC.